Presented here are 4 T cell receptor beta chains from one specimen sequenced in a study of blood T cell repertoires in COVID-19. Sequencing used immunoSEQ multiplex PCR; TCRdb keeps in-frame clones, though not all of them. This sample has just over 650,000 clones, with 75% to 90% found just once. The material sequenced was peripheral blood. The receptors stem from a woman aged 18 to 35 with acute or convalescent COVID-19.

This clone was recorded only once. The same CDR3 arises from other DNA sequences in this sample as well. This chain connects TRBV15 to TRBJ1-3; TRBD1 agrees at 10 bases. This CDR3 has 16 amino acids. Germline CDR1 LNHNV, CDR2 YYDKDF (reference sequence). V lost 1 base to trimming and J lost 3 bases; unmatched junction nucleotides: 3. CDR3 residues: CATSRGQGADGNTIYF. DNA of the CDR3: TGTGCCACCAGCAGAGGACAGGGGGCTGATGGAAACACCATATATTTT.

V is TRBV2 and J is TRBJ2-1; 8 nucleotides agree with TRBD1. Germline V CDR1 and CDR2: SNHLY, FYNNEI. J lost 1 base, V lost 5 bases, and 4 bases had no gene match. The CDR3 extends over 15 amino acids. CDR3 in amino acids: CASSPRQGSYNEQFF. The CDR3 coding sequence is TGTGCCAGCAGTCCTCGACAGGGGTCCTACAATGAGCAGTTCTTC.

The rearrangement uses TRBV3-1 (or the pseudogene TRBV3-2) and TRBJ2-5; 7 bases align to TRBD2. Germline V gene lookup returns CDR1 LGHDT and CDR2 YNNKEL (reference sequence). The CDR3 length is 16 residues. V gave up 5 bases and J gave up 4 bases; unmatched junction bases: 13. CDR3 DNA: TGTGCCAGCAGCATAATGAGGGGAGGGGCCGGAGAGACCCAGTACTTC. Its protein is CASSIMRGGAGETQYF.

V gene TRBV12-3 or TRBV12-4 combines with J gene TRBJ2-7, with 8 positions matching TRBD1. Trimming cost V 5 bases and J 6 bases; bases outside gene matches: 3. The CDR3 has 12 residues. CDR3 residues: CASSPTGGEQYF. The CDR3 nucleotides are TGTGCCAGCAGTCCTACAGGGGGCGAGCAGTACTTC.